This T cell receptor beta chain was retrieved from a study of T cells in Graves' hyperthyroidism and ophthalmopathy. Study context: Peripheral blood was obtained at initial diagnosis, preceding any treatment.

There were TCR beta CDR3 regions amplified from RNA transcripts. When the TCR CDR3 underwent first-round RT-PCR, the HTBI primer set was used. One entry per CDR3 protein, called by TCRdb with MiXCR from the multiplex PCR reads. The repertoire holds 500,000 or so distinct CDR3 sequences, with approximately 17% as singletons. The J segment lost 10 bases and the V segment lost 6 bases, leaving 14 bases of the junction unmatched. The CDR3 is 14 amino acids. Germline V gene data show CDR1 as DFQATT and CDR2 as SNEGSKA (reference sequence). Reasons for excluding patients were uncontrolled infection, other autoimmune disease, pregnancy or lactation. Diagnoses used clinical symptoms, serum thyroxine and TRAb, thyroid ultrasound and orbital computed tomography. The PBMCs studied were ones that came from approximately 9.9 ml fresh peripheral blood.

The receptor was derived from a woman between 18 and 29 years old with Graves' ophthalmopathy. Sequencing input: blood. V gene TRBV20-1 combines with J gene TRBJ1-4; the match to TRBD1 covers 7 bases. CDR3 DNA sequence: TGCAGTGCCCCGGGGACAGCTATAGGAGGAAAACTGTTTTTT. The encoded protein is CSAPGTAIGGKLFF.